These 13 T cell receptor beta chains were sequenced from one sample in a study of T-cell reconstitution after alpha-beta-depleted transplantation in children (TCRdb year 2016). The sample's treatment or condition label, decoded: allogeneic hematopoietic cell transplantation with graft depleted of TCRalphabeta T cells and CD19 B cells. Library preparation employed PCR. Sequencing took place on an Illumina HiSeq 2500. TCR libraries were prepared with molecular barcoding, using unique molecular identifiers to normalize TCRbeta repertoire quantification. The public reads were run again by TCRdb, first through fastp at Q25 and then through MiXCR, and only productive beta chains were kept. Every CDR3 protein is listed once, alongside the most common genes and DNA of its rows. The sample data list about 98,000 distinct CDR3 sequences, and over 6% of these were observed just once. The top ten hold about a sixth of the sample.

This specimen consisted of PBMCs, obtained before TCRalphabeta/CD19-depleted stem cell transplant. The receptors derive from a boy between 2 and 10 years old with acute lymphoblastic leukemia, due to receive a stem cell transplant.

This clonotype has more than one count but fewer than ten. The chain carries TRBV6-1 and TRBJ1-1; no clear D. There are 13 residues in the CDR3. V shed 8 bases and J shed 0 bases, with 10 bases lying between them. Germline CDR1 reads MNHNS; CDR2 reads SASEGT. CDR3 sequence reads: CASASGMNTEAFF. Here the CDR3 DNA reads TGTGCCAGCGCGTCGGGGATGAACACTGAAGCTTTCTTT.

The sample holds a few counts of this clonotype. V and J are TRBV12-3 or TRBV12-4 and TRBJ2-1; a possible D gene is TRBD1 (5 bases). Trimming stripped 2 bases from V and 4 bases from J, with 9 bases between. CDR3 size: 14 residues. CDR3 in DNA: TGTGCCAGCAGTTTATCGGACACGTACAATGAGCAGTTCTTC. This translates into CASSLSDTYNEQFF.

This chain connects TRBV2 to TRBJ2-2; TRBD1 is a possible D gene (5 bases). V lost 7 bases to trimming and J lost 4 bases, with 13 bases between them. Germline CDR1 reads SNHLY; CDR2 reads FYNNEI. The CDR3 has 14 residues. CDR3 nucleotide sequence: TGTGCCAGCACCGGATTCGACAGCACCGGGGAGCTGTTTTTT. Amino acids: CASTGFDSTGELFF.

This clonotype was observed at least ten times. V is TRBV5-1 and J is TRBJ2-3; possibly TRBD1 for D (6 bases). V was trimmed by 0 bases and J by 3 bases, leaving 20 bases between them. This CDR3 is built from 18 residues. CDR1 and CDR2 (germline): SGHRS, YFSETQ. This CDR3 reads CASSLAPLGGVGTDTQYF. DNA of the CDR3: TGCGCCAGCAGCTTGGCTCCCCTAGGGGGTGTGGGAACAGATACGCAGTATTTT.

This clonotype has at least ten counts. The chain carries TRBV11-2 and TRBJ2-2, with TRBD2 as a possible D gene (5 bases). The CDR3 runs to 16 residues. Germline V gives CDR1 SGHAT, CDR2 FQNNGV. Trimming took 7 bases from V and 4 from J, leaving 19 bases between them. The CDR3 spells CASTWRSRRGTGELFF. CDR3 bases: TGTGCCAGCACCTGGAGGTCACGGCGAGGCACCGGGGAGCTGTTTTTT.

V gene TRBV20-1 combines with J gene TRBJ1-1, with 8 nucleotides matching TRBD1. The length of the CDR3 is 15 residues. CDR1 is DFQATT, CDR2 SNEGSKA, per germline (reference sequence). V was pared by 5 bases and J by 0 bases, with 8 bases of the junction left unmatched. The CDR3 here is CSAEAPGGLNTEAFF. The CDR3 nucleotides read TGCAGTGCTGAGGCCCCAGGGGGCCTGAACACTGAAGCTTTCTTT.

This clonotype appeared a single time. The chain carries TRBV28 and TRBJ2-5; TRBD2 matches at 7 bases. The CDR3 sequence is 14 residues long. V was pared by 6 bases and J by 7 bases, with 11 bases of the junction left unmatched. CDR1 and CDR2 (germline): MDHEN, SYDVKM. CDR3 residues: CASRASGARLTQYF. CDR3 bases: TGTGCCAGCAGGGCAAGCGGGGCGAGACTGACCCAGTACTTC.

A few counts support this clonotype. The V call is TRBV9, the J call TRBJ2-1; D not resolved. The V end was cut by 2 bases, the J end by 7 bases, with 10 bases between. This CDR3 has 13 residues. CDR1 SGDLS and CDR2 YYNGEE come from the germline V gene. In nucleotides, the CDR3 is TGTGCCAGCAGCGTGTCCCCCCTGAATGAGCAGTTCTTC. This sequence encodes CASSVSPLNEQFF.

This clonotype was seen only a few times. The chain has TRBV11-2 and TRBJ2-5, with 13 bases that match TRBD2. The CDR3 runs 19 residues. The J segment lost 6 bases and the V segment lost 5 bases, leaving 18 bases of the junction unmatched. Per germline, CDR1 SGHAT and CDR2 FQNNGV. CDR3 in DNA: TGTGCCAGCAGCGACCCCGGAACTAGCGGGGGGGCCCGGACCAAGACCCAGTACTTC. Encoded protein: CASSDPGTSGGARTKTQYF.

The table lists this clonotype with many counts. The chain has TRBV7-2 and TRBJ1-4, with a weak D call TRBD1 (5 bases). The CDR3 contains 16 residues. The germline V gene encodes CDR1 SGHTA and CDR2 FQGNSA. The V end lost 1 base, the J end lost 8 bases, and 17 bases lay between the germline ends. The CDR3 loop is CASSLGPGRPGEKLFF. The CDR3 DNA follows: TGTGCCAGCAGCTTAGGTCCGGGACGCCCTGGGGAAAAACTGTTTTTT.

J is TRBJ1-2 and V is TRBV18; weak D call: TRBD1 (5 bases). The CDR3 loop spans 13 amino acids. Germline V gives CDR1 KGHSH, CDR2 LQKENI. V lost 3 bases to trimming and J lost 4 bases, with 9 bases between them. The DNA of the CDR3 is TGTGCCAGCTCACCCGACGGGACCTATGGCTACACCTTC. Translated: CASSPDGTYGYTF.

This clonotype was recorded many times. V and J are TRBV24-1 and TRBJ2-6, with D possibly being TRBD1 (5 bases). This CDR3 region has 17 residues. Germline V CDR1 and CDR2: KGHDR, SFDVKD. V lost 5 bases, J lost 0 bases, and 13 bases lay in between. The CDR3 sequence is CATSGTLTRSGANVLTF. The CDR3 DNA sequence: TGTGCCACCAGTGGGACACTCACCCGCTCTGGGGCCAACGTCCTGACTTTC.

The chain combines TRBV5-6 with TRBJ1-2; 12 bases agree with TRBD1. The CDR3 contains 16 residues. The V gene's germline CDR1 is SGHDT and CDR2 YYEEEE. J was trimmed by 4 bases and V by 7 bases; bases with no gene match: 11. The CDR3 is CASSAGTGGSGYGYTF. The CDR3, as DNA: TGTGCCAGCTCCGCCGGGACAGGGGGCAGTGGCTATGGCTACACCTTC.